This TCR beta chain derives from a study of blood T cell repertoires in COVID-19. About the research overall: COVID-19 samples collected from the United States, Italy and Spain covered acute and convalescent phases. Sample material is recorded as cDNA or gDNA derived from T cells, B-cell-depleted T cells, or PBMCs.

Original data processing: Using reference gene primer amplification, nucleated cell counts were estimated. The repertoire was sequenced with immunoSEQ multiplex PCR; TCRdb's copy has only in-frame clones and lacks some. V and J calls and clone size are those listed in that table; D and trimming were worked out from the DNA. This sample yields hundreds of thousands of clones, of which over 80% are seen a single time; just under 6.5% belongs to the top ten. V shed 6 bases and J shed 4 bases, with 18 bases lying between them. Germline V CDR1 and CDR2: LNHDA, SQIVND (reference sequence). The length of the CDR3 is 15 residues.

The sample consisted of peripheral blood. The rearrangement links TRBV19 to TRBJ1-1, with D possibly matching TRBD1 (6 bases). The TCR was taken from a woman aged 45-65 years with COVID-19, enrolled during active disease. As DNA, the CDR3 is TGTGCCAGTAGCGGGGGCTGGGGAGGGGGCACTGAAGCTTTCTTT. It specifies CASSGGWGGGTEAFF.